The 23 T cell receptor beta chains below were found in one sample sequenced in a study of T cells in Graves' hyperthyroidism and ophthalmopathy. From RNA transcripts, TCR beta CDR3 regions were amplified. The HTBI set primed first-round TCR CDR3 RT-PCR. TCRdb analysed the multiplex PCR reads with MiXCR anew, one entry per CDR3 protein. Of around 340,000 distinct CDR3 sequences listed, about 15% are singletons. Sequenced: blood. The source is a woman younger than 45 with Graves' hyperthyroidism.

The chain has TRBV7-6 and TRBJ2-3; D is perhaps TRBD2 (6 bases). The CDR3 is made up of 15 amino acids. CDR1 is SGHVS and CDR2 is FNYEAQ in the germline V gene. Trimming removed 5 bases at V and 1 base at J, with 13 bases between. The CDR3 loop is CASSKLAEGTDTQYF. In DNA, the CDR3 is TGTGCCAGCAGCAAATTAGCGGAGGGCACAGATACGCAGTATTTT.

J is TRBJ2-3 and V is TRBV20-1; D is possibly TRBD1 (5 bases). The CDR3 extends over 16 amino acids. The germline V and J ends were trimmed by 5 bases and 2 bases, with 20 bases remaining between them. Germline CDR1 reads DFQATT; CDR2 reads SNEGSKA (reference sequence). In DNA, the CDR3 is TGCAGTGCTCCAGGGAACGGGCTCCCGCTCACAGATACGCAGTATTTT. Translated: CSAPGNGLPLTDTQYF.

This clonotype was seen ten or more times. The rearrangement links TRBV20-1 to TRBJ2-5; D not certain. Trimming took off 8 bases at V and 0 bases at J, with 16 bases between the two ends. The CDR3 is made up of 14 amino acids. CDR1 is DFQATT, CDR2 SNEGSKA, per germline (reference sequence). The CDR3 DNA is TGCAGTCCCATTCCGGGCAGGTACCAAGAGACCCAGTACTTC. Its protein product is CSPIPGRYQETQYF.

This clonotype was seen at least ten times. V gene TRBV7-6 combines with J gene TRBJ2-5, with TRBD1 matching over 8 bases. Losses at the gene ends were 0 bases for V and 1 base for J; bases not matched to a gene: 4. The CDR3 extends over 16 amino acids. The germline V gene encodes CDR1 SGHVS and CDR2 FNYEAQ. The CDR3 region is CASSLAWDRTQETQYF. CDR3 bases: TGTGCCAGCAGCTTAGCTTGGGACAGGACCCAAGAGACCCAGTACTTC.

This chain links TRBV4-2 with TRBJ2-3; 8 nucleotides agree with TRBD2. V shed 8 bases, J shed 5 bases, and the junction held 9 bases outside the gene matches. Germline V gene sequence: CDR1 LGHNA, CDR2 YNFKEQ. CDR3 length: 14 residues. CDR3: CASGRGSGEDTQYF. The CDR3 bases are TGTGCCAGCGGTCGGGGTAGCGGGGAAGATACGCAGTATTTT.

This clonotype was found many times. The chain combines TRBV11-2 with TRBJ2-1, with D perhaps matching TRBD2 (6 bases). Trimming took off 0 bases at V and 7 bases at J, with 19 bases between the two ends. The CDR3 is made up of 17 amino acids. Germline V lookup: CDR1 SGHAT, CDR2 FQNNGV. CDR3 protein: CASSLEEALWGVNEQFF. DNA for the CDR3: TGTGCCAGCAGCTTAGAAGAGGCACTCTGGGGGGTAAATGAGCAGTTCTTC.

This clonotype was detected ten times or more. This chain links TRBV28 with TRBJ2-3; 7 nucleotides match TRBD1. The CDR3 runs to 15 residues. Losses at the gene ends were 6 bases for V and 0 bases for J; bases not matched to a gene: 6. Germline V gives CDR1 MDHEN, CDR2 SYDVKM. This CDR3 reads CASSWDSESTDTQYF. CDR3 nucleotide sequence: TGTGCCAGCAGCTGGGACAGCGAAAGCACAGATACGCAGTATTTT.

This clonotype has at least ten counts. The rearrangement uses TRBV18 and TRBJ1-1; D is unclear. CDR1 and CDR2 from the germline V gene are KGHSH and LQKENI. The CDR3 runs to 16 residues. Trimming took off 0 bases at V and 1 base at J, with 12 bases between the two ends. The CDR3 sequence: CASSPPSTGSNTEAFF. In DNA form, the CDR3 reads TGTGCCAGCTCACCACCGTCCACGGGTTCGAACACTGAAGCTTTCTTT.

This clonotype was counted at least ten times. The chain has TRBV19 and TRBJ1-2; D is uncertain. The CDR3 loop spans 14 amino acids. Trimming took off 5 bases at V and 2 bases at J, with 12 bases between the two ends. Per germline, CDR1 LNHDA and CDR2 SQIVND (reference sequence). The CDR3 protein is CASSPKVRNYGYTF. CDR3 bases: TGTGCCAGTAGTCCGAAGGTCCGAAACTATGGCTACACCTTC.

Remarks on this clonotype: A much more abundant neighbour one base away suggests this may be a read error. The genes are TRBV30 and TRBJ2-1; D perhaps matches TRBD2 (6 bases). The CDR3 sequence is 11 residues long. Germline CDR1 reads GTSNPN; CDR2 reads SVGIG (reference sequence). The CDR3 sequence is CAWGGVNEQSF. CDR3 DNA: TGTGCCTGGGGAGGGGTTAATGAGCAGTCCTTC.

This clonotype was picked up many times. The chain uses TRBV28 and TRBJ2-7, with 11 bases fitting TRBD2. V was pared by 1 base and J by 9 bases, with 8 bases of the junction left unmatched. This CDR3 has 15 amino acids. In germline, CDR1 is MDHEN, CDR2 SYDVKM. The CDR3 spells CASSLLSSGRAVQYF. CDR3 nucleotide sequence: TGTGCCAGCAGTTTATTAAGTAGCGGGAGGGCCGTGCAGTACTTC.

This clonotype was detected ten times or more. The chain uses TRBV12-3 or TRBV12-4 and TRBJ2-7; TRBD1 or TRBD2 may be the D gene (6 bases each). The CDR3 contains 14 residues. The V end lost 6 bases, the J end lost 6 bases, and 18 bases lay between the germline ends. CDR3 sequence (DNA): TGTGCCAGCAGCAACGGGGGAAGGGGGTTCGAGCAGTACTTC. Residues: CASSNGGRGFEQYF.

There are many counts of this clonotype. This chain uses TRBV5-1 with TRBJ1-5; no reliable D call. This CDR3 has 15 residues. With 1 base removed from V and 2 bases from J, the gap between germline ends came to 10 bases. Germline CDR1 SGHRS, CDR2 YFSETQ. DNA of the CDR3: TGCGCCAGCAGCTTGAACGGGTTCGGCAATCAGCCCCAGCATTTT. Translating it yields CASSLNGFGNQPQHF.

This clonotype came up many times. The V call is TRBV11-1, the J call TRBJ2-7; the match to TRBD2 covers 8 bases. The CDR3 totals 16 residues. The ends lost 6 bases at V and 3 bases at J; junction bases unmatched: 13. The germline CDR1 and CDR2 sequences are SGHAT and FQDESV (reference sequence). As DNA, the CDR3 is TGTGCCAGCAGTTCCTACCGACTAGCGCTTCACTACGAGCAGTACTTC. The encoded protein is CASSSYRLALHYEQYF.

The rearrangement joins TRBV30 to TRBJ2-4; D is uncertain. The CDR3 extends over 11 amino acids. With 1 base removed from V and 11 bases from J, the gap between germline ends came to 9 bases. Germline CDR1 is GTSNPN and CDR2 is SVGIG (reference sequence). The CDR3 sequence is CAWSGVNVQYF. The CDR3 bases are TGTGCCTGGAGTGGGGTCAATGTTCAGTACTTC. The full variable domain, completed using reference TRBV30 and TRBJ2-4, is SQTIHQWPATLVQPVGSPLSLECTVEGTSNPNLYWYRQAAGRGLQLLFYSVGIGQISSEVPQNLSASRPQDRQFILSSKKLLLSDSGFYLCAWSGVNVQYFGAGTRLSVL.

The J gene is TRBJ1-4, the V gene TRBV5-1; 9 nucleotides agree with TRBD1. Trimming removed 5 bases from V and 7 bases from J; junction bases left unmatched: 12. The CDR3 spans 16 residues. CDR1 SGHRS and CDR2 YFSETQ come from the germline V gene. The CDR3: CASRPTYRGRGEKLFF. The CDR3 nucleotides are TGCGCCAGCAGGCCAACCTACAGGGGGCGTGGTGAAAAACTGTTTTTT.

The rearrangement joins TRBV28 to TRBJ1-1; D ambiguous. The V and J ends lost 2 bases and 0 bases respectively, with 7 bases between them. Germline CDR1 reads MDHEN; CDR2 reads SYDVKM. This CDR3 has 14 amino acids. The DNA for the CDR3 is TGTGCCAGCAGTTTAACCGAGCTGAACACTGAAGCTTTCTTT. The encoded protein is CASSLTELNTEAFF.

At least ten counts were recorded for this clonotype. J is TRBJ1-2 and V is TRBV6-1, with 7 positions matching TRBD1. Trimming took 3 bases from V and 8 from J; bases not matched to a gene: 12. Germline values: CDR1 MNHNS, CDR2 SASEGT. The CDR3 is 15 amino acids. The CDR3 DNA reads as TGTGCCAGCAGTGAGATGGGACAGTCACATTACGGCTACACCTTC. Translated: CASSEMGQSHYGYTF.

This clonotype was observed at least ten times. The chain employs TRBV7-8 and TRBJ2-2, with unresolved D. Trimming left V 5 bases short and J 7 bases short, with 11 bases between. There are 13 residues in the CDR3. Germline CDR1 is SGHVS and CDR2 is FQNEAQ. The DNA for the CDR3 is TGTGCCAGCAGCCGCAACTGGGTCGGGGAGCTGTTTTTT. Its protein is CASSRNWVGELFF.

This clonotype was picked up many times. This chain joins TRBV6-1 and TRBJ2-7; D gene uncertain. The V end lost 2 bases, the J end lost 0 bases, and 11 bases lay between the germline ends. Germline assignment: CDR1 MNHNS and CDR2 SASEGT. The CDR3 length is 15 residues. The CDR3 nucleotides are TGTGCCAGCAGTGAAATGTCCCACTCCTCCTACGAGCAGTACTTC. Encoded protein: CASSEMSHSSYEQYF.

This clonotype was observed at least ten times. V is TRBV11-2 and J is TRBJ2-7; D is undetermined. The germline V and J ends were trimmed by 3 bases and 2 bases, with 8 bases remaining between them. Germline V gene data show CDR1 as SGHAT and CDR2 as FQNNGV. This CDR3 spans 13 amino acids. The CDR3 nucleotides read TGTGCCAGCAGCTTGGCCTCCCCCTACGAGCAGTACTTC. Translation: CASSLASPYEQYF.

This clonotype occurred a few times. The chain recombines TRBV29-1 with TRBJ2-5; D perhaps matches TRBD1 (6 bases). Trimming took off 2 bases at V and 5 bases at J, with 12 bases between the two ends. The CDR3 runs 13 residues. The germline V gene encodes CDR1 SQVTM and CDR2 ANQGSEA. The chain's CDR3 is CSVENQGWETQYF. CDR3 nucleotides: TGCAGCGTTGAAAACCAGGGGTGGGAGACCCAGTACTTC.

The V call is TRBV15, the J call TRBJ2-6; D remains unclear. Looked up from germline, CDR1 is LNHNV and CDR2 is YYDKDF (reference sequence). This CDR3 spans 16 amino acids. Trimming pared 0 bases from V and 2 bases from J, leaving 8 bases between. The CDR3 spells CATSRDLGTGANVLTF. CDR3 DNA sequence: TGTGCCACCAGCAGAGATTTGGGAACTGGGGCCAACGTCCTGACTTTC. The full variable domain, its missing parts supplied by reference TRBV15 and TRBJ2-6, is DAMVIQNPRYQVTQFGKPVTLSCSQTLNHNVMYWYQQKSSQAPKLLFHYYDKDFNNEADTPDNFQSRRPNTSFCFLDIRSPGLGDTAMYLCATSRDLGTGANVLTFGAGSRLTVL.